Below, 14 T cell receptor beta chains from the same sample are listed, as sequenced in a study of blood T cell repertoires in COVID-19. Assay: immunoSEQ multiplex PCR; the TCRdb copy retains only in-frame clones and omits some. The sample records about 530,000 clones, 85% to 90% being singletons. The sequenced material came from peripheral blood. The receptors were sampled from a woman aged 50 to 60 with COVID-19, enrolled during active disease.

The chain uses TRBV9 and TRBJ1-6; TRBD1 is a possible D gene (6 bases). Trimming removed 3 bases from V and 9 bases from J, with 13 bases in between. The CDR3 consists of 14 residues. From germline, CDR1 is SGDLS and CDR2 YYNGEE. CDR3: CASSASGTLSPLHF. Written as DNA, the CDR3 is TGTGCCAGCAGCGCGTCCGGGACACTTTCACCCCTCCACTTT.

The chain joins TRBV3-1 (or the pseudogene TRBV3-2) to TRBJ2-3, with 8 bases matching TRBD2. V was clipped by 1 base and J by 7 bases; unmatched bases: 16. CDR1 is LGHDT, CDR2 YNNKEL, per germline (reference sequence). The CDR3 is 18 amino acids. The CDR3 sequence: CASSQGGVAGPTGNTQYF. The CDR3 coding sequence is TGTGCCAGCAGCCAAGGGGGTGTAGCGGGACCTACGGGCAATACGCAGTATTTT.

The chain carries TRBV5-6 and TRBJ2-7; a weak D match, TRBD2 (6 bases). The CDR3 covers 14 residues. V shed 0 bases and J shed 4 bases, with 11 bases lying between them. CDR1 and CDR2 (germline): SGHDT, YYEEEE. For the CDR3, the DNA is TGTGCCAGCAGCTTGGCCGGGGAGGATTACGAGCAGTACTTC. This gives the protein CASSLAGEDYEQYF.

J is TRBJ1-1 and V is TRBV9; TRBD1 might be the D (6 bases). Germline CDR1 is SGDLS and CDR2 is YYNGEE. V shed 4 bases and J shed 3 bases, with 13 bases lying between them. The CDR3 totals 14 residues. The CDR3 sequence is CASSSSGAHTEAFF. As DNA, the CDR3 is TGTGCCAGCAGCTCTTCAGGGGCCCACACTGAAGCTTTCTTT. The full variable domain, rest sourced from reference TRBV9 and TRBJ1-1, is DSGVTQTPKHLITATGQRVTLRCSPRSGDLSVYWYQQSLDQGLQFLIQYYNGEERAKGNILERFSAQQFPDLHSELNLSSLELGDSALYFCASSSSGAHTEAFFGQGTRLTVV.

This sequence joins TRBV5-1 and TRBJ2-6; TRBD1 aligns across 10 bases. Trimming cost V 3 bases and J 4 bases; bases outside gene matches: 7. The CDR3 is 17 residues long. Germline lookup yields CDR1 SGHRS and CDR2 YFSETQ. CDR3 DNA: TGCGCCAGCAGCTCCAAGACAGGGGGCACCGGGGCCAACGTCCTGACTTTC. As protein: CASSSKTGGTGANVLTF.

The chain links TRBV12-5 to TRBJ2-1; weak D call: TRBD2 (5 bases). Germline CDR1 and CDR2: LGHNT and FRNRAP. The CDR3 is 13 residues long. V was trimmed by 6 bases and J by 2 bases, leaving 8 bases between them. CDR3 in amino acids: CASGTGTYNEQFF. The CDR3 DNA sequence: TGTGCTAGTGGGACGGGGACCTACAATGAGCAGTTCTTC.

The V gene is TRBV7-9, the J gene TRBJ1-2, with 11 positions matching TRBD1. The CDR3 runs to 14 residues. The V segment lost 7 bases and the J segment 3 bases; nucleotides outside the gene matches: 4. From germline, CDR1 is SEHNR and CDR2 FQNEAQ (reference sequence). The CDR3 DNA sequence: TGTGCCAGCACACGGACAGGGGGCTACTATGGCTACACCTTC. It is translated as CASTRTGGYYGYTF.

This chain uses TRBV19 with TRBJ2-2, with D unclear. CDR1 is LNHDA, CDR2 SQIVND, per germline (reference sequence). The length of the CDR3 is 13 residues. Trimming took off 5 bases at V and 7 bases at J, with 11 bases between the two ends. CDR3 sequence reads: CASSGQLDGELFF. The CDR3 coding sequence is TGTGCCAGTAGTGGGCAGTTGGACGGGGAGCTGTTTTTT.

The chain couples TRBV2 to TRBJ2-1; 9 bases map to TRBD2. Germline CDR1 reads SNHLY; CDR2 reads FYNNEI. The CDR3 totals 13 residues. The junction had 2 bases not matched to a gene; V was cut back by 4 bases and J by 7 bases. CDR3: CASSGGGANEQFF. CDR3 bases: TGTGCCAGCAGTGGCGGGGGGGCAAATGAGCAGTTCTTC.

CDR3 bases: TGTGCCAGCAGTGAAGTAGAGGGAACTGAAGCTTTCTTT. Its protein is CASSEVEGTEAFF. This rearrangement joins TRBV6-1 to TRBJ1-1; D unresolved. This CDR3 has 13 amino acids. V was clipped by 1 base and J by 5 bases, with 8 bases between them. CDR1 and CDR2 from the germline V gene are MNHNS and SASEGT.

The chain combines TRBV7-2 with TRBJ2-7; 8 positions match TRBD2. The CDR3 has 13 residues. Per germline, CDR1 SGHTA and CDR2 FQGNSA. J was trimmed by 9 bases and V by 4 bases; bases with no gene match: 8. The CDR3 here is CASSSRGGLGQYF. The CDR3 DNA reads TGTGCCAGCAGCTCCCGGGGGGGCCTAGGGCAGTACTTC. The full variable domain, in which reference TRBV7-2 and TRBJ2-7 provide the parts outside the CDR3, is GAGVSQSPSNKVTEKGKDVELRCDPISGHTALYWYRQSLGQGLEFLIYFQGNSAPDKSGLPSDRFSAERTGGSVSTLTIQRTQQEDSAVYLCASSSRGGLGQYFGPGTRLTVT.

The rearrangement links TRBV12-3 or TRBV12-4 to TRBJ2-7; 9 bases map to TRBD1. CDR3 length equals 11 residues. The ends lost 6 bases at V and 7 bases at J; junction bases unmatched: 1. CDR3 DNA: TGTGCCAGCAGGGGACAGGGAGAGCAGTACTTC. Residues: CASRGQGEQYF.

The rearrangement uses TRBV9 and TRBJ2-5, with 9 bases matching TRBD1. J gave up 7 bases and V 4 bases, and 14 bases lay outside the gene matches. The CDR3 is 16 amino acids. CDR1 SGDLS and CDR2 YYNGEE come from the germline V gene. CDR3 amino acids: CASSQLPWDRVWTQYF. The CDR3 coding sequence is TGTGCCAGCAGCCAACTTCCCTGGGACAGGGTATGGACCCAGTACTTC.

The V and J genes are TRBV28 and TRBJ2-1; D remains unclear. V was clipped by 3 bases and J by 4 bases, with 7 bases between them. Germline loops: CDR1 MDHEN, CDR2 SYDVKM. The CDR3 is made up of 13 amino acids. DNA of the CDR3: TGTGCCAGCAGTTTTGAGAGGTACAATGAGCAGTTCTTC. Translation: CASSFERYNEQFF.